This TCR beta chain was observed in a study of blood T cell repertoires in COVID-19. As for the study in general: Specimens from acute and convalescent COVID-19 originated in the United States, Italy and Spain. T cells, B-cell-depleted T cells, or PBMCs supplied cDNA or gDNA.

Sequenced by immunoSEQ multiplex PCR; TCRdb stores in-frame clones only, minus some. The table shows 100,000 to 150,000 clones, with over 75% occurring only once. Unmatched junction bases numbered 3, after V lost 3 bases and J lost 1 base. Germline CDR1 reads MNHEY; CDR2 reads SMNVEV (reference sequence). This CDR3 is built from 15 residues. This chain uses TRBV27 with TRBJ2-3; 8 positions match TRBD1. This TCR was recovered from a man aged 40-50 years with active or convalescent COVID-19. The sequencing sample was made of peripheral blood. The CDR3 reads CASSFVTGGTDTQYF. The CDR3 DNA is TGTGCCAGCAGTTTCGTGACAGGGGGCACAGATACGCAGTATTTT.